A selection of T cell receptor beta chains follows, all from one sample in a study of cytomegalovirus exposure and HLA in healthy donors. Generated by immunoSEQ multiplex PCR, the TCRdb table keeps only in-frame clones and is missing some. The sample has about 150,000 clones; 60% to 75% are singletons. Sequencing was performed on PBMCs. Receptors originate from a man aged 18 to 30 in good health and CMV-seronegative. Each CDR3 is given with its conserved first and last residue. The order of the fields is clone size, D gene, V gene, J gene, CDR3 protein, CDR3 DNA. The D gene is left open where the match is weak. Expanded clones are given a class, and other clones once, few, many or no size at all.

clone_size: NA; d_call: NA; v_call: TRBV7-9; j_call: TRBJ2-7; cdr3_aa: CASYQGGHEQYF; cdr3_nt: TGTGCCAGCTACCAGGGAGGCCACGAGCAGTACTTC
clone_size: NA; d_call: TRBD2; v_call: TRBV11-2; j_call: TRBJ2-3; cdr3_aa: CASSLSSGGADTQYF; cdr3_nt: TGTGCCAGCAGCTTATCTAGCGGGGGTGCAGATACGCAGTATTTT
clone_size: few; d_call: NA; v_call: TRBV6-4; j_call: TRBJ2-3; cdr3_aa: CASSQRGSTDTQYF; cdr3_nt: TGTGCCAGCAGTCAAAGGGGCTCCACAGATACGCAGTATTTT
clone_size: NA; d_call: TRBD2; v_call: TRBV4-1; j_call: TRBJ2-3; cdr3_aa: CASSGRTSGGTDTQYF; cdr3_nt: TGCGCCAGCAGCGGCCGGACTAGCGGGGGCACAGATACGCAGTATTTT
clone_size: NA; d_call: NA; v_call: TRBV28; j_call: TRBJ1-2; cdr3_aa: CASSSNNGYTF; cdr3_nt: TGTGCCAGCAGTTCTAATAATGGCTACACCTTC
clone_size: NA; d_call: NA; v_call: TRBV11-3; j_call: TRBJ1-6; cdr3_aa: CASSLSLGGPLHF; cdr3_nt: TGTGCCAGCAGCTTGAGCCTCGGCGGGCCCCTCCACTTT
clone_size: NA; d_call: NA; v_call: TRBV5-6; j_call: TRBJ1-1; cdr3_aa: CASSSPSQAGAGAFF; cdr3_nt: TGTGCCAGCAGCTCCCCGTCGCAGGCGGGGGCGGGAGCTTTCTTT
clone_size: NA; d_call: NA; v_call: TRBV4-1; j_call: TRBJ2-2; cdr3_aa: CASSAVGNLGSINTGELFF; cdr3_nt: TGCGCCAGCAGCGCCGTGGGGAATCTCGGGAGCATCAACACCGGGGAGCTGTTTTTT
clone_size: NA; d_call: TRBD2; v_call: TRBV4-3; j_call: TRBJ2-7; cdr3_aa: CASSLERGPSYEQYF; cdr3_nt: TGCGCCAGCAGCCTCGAGCGGGGGCCCTCCTACGAGCAGTACTTC
clone_size: few; d_call: NA; v_call: TRBV7-6; j_call: TRBJ1-2; cdr3_aa: CASSPLNGGDYGYTF; cdr3_nt: TGTGCCAGCAGCCCATTGAACGGGGGAGACTATGGCTACACCTTC
clone_size: NA; d_call: NA; v_call: TRBV9; j_call: TRBJ2-5; cdr3_aa: CASSPGSRHTSLETQYF; cdr3_nt: TGTGCCAGCAGCCCCGGATCGCGGCACACTTCGCTAGAGACCCAGTACTTC
clone_size: NA; d_call: NA; v_call: TRBV4-1; j_call: TRBJ1-2; cdr3_aa: CASSQAAGAANYGYTF; cdr3_nt: TGCGCCAGCAGCCAAGCGGCGGGGGCAGCTAACTATGGCTACACCTTC
clone_size: NA; d_call: TRBD1; v_call: TRBV7-8; j_call: TRBJ2-1; cdr3_aa: CASSSPGTGVYNEQFF; cdr3_nt: TGTGCCAGCAGCTCGCCCGGGACAGGGGTGTACAATGAGCAGTTCTTC
clone_size: once; d_call: TRBD1; v_call: TRBV5-1; j_call: TRBJ2-1; cdr3_aa: CASSETGTGYPINEQFF; cdr3_nt: TGCGCCAGCAGCGAGACCGGGACAGGGTACCCAATTAATGAGCAGTTCTTC
clone_size: once; d_call: NA; v_call: TRBV7-2; j_call: TRBJ1-2; cdr3_aa: CASSAFSGSEGYTF; cdr3_nt: TGTGCCAGCAGCGCATTCTCAGGGTCGGAAGGCTACACCTTC
clone_size: once; d_call: TRBD1; v_call: TRBV7-2; j_call: TRBJ1-6; cdr3_aa: CASSFYRGHSPLHF; cdr3_nt: TGTGCCAGCAGCTTTTACAGGGGGCATTCACCCCTCCACTTT
clone_size: NA; d_call: NA; v_call: TRBV7-9; j_call: TRBJ1-2; cdr3_aa: CASSTESMDGYTF; cdr3_nt: TGTGCCAGCAGCACAGAATCGATGGATGGCTACACCTTC
clone_size: NA; d_call: TRBD1; v_call: TRBV5-8; j_call: TRBJ1-1; cdr3_aa: CASSVWYRGLWTEAFF; cdr3_nt: TGTGCCAGCAGCGTCTGGTACAGGGGGCTGTGGACTGAAGCTTTCTTT
clone_size: NA; d_call: TRBD2; v_call: TRBV7-2; j_call: TRBJ2-3; cdr3_aa: CASSPLPSGGASDTQYF; cdr3_nt: TGTGCCAGCAGCCCCCTCCCGAGCGGGGGGGCGTCTGATACGCAGTATTTT
clone_size: NA; d_call: NA; v_call: TRBV15; j_call: TRBJ2-5; cdr3_aa: CATSIGVQETQYF; cdr3_nt: TGTGCCACCAGTATAGGGGTCCAAGAGACCCAGTACTTC
clone_size: NA; d_call: NA; v_call: TRBV7-6; j_call: TRBJ2-5; cdr3_aa: CASSVRQETQYF; cdr3_nt: TGTGCCAGCAGCGTGCGCCAAGAGACCCAGTACTTC
clone_size: NA; d_call: NA; v_call: TRBV28; j_call: TRBJ1-2; cdr3_aa: CASKGARTSRGYTF; cdr3_nt: TGTGCCAGCAAAGGGGCCAGGACATCCCGTGGCTACACCTTC
clone_size: NA; d_call: NA; v_call: TRBV19; j_call: TRBJ1-2; cdr3_aa: CATFDGYGDGYTF; cdr3_nt: TGTGCCACCTTTGACGGGTACGGCGATGGCTACACCTTC
clone_size: NA; d_call: NA; v_call: TRBV7-9; j_call: TRBJ1-3; cdr3_aa: CASSLLGAHGNTIYF; cdr3_nt: TGTGCCAGCAGCTTATTGGGGGCGCATGGAAACACCATATATTTT
clone_size: NA; d_call: NA; v_call: TRBV28; j_call: TRBJ1-3; cdr3_aa: CASSLSSGEFSGNTIYF; cdr3_nt: TGTGCCAGCAGTTTATCGTCGGGTGAATTCTCTGGAAACACCATATATTTT
clone_size: NA; d_call: NA; v_call: TRBV27; j_call: TRBJ2-5; cdr3_aa: CASSLYPASLETQYF; cdr3_nt: TGTGCCAGCAGTTTATATCCCGCTAGCTTAGAGACCCAGTACTTC
clone_size: NA; d_call: NA; v_call: TRBV14; j_call: TRBJ2-7; cdr3_aa: CASSQAGRGVYEQYF; cdr3_nt: TGTGCCAGCAGCCAAGCCGGCAGGGGGGTTTACGAGCAGTACTTC
clone_size: once; d_call: NA; v_call: TRBV28; j_call: TRBJ2-1; cdr3_aa: CASSGPYNEQFF; cdr3_nt: TGTGCCAGCAGTGGGCCGTACAATGAGCAGTTCTTC
clone_size: once; d_call: NA; v_call: TRBV5-4; j_call: TRBJ1-1; cdr3_aa: CASSLYKNTEAFF; cdr3_nt: TGTGCCAGCAGCTTGTATAAGAACACTGAAGCTTTCTTT
clone_size: NA; d_call: TRBD2; v_call: TRBV30; j_call: TRBJ2-2; cdr3_aa: CAWRLAGNTGELFF; cdr3_nt: TGTGCCTGGAGATTAGCGGGGAACACCGGGGAGCTGTTTTTT
clone_size: NA; d_call: TRBD1; v_call: TRBV7-3; j_call: TRBJ1-6; cdr3_aa: CASSPGTANSPLHF; cdr3_nt: TGTGCCAGCAGCCCCGGGACAGCTAATTCACCCCTCCACTTT
clone_size: NA; d_call: TRBD1; v_call: TRBV4-1; j_call: TRBJ1-2; cdr3_aa: CASSQTGVGNYGYTF; cdr3_nt: TGCGCCAGCAGCCAGACAGGGGTAGGGAACTATGGCTACACCTTC
clone_size: NA; d_call: NA; v_call: TRBV4-1; j_call: TRBJ2-7; cdr3_aa: CASSQHLVQGYEQYF; cdr3_nt: TGCGCCAGCAGCCAACACCTCGTGCAGGGGTACGAGCAGTACTTC
clone_size: NA; d_call: NA; v_call: TRBV28; j_call: TRBJ2-6; cdr3_aa: CASRFSGANGLTF; cdr3_nt: TGTGCCAGCAGGTTCTCTGGGGCCAACGGCCTGACTTTC
clone_size: once; d_call: TRBD1; v_call: TRBV6-5; j_call: TRBJ2-4; cdr3_aa: CASRGQTKNIQYF; cdr3_nt: TGTGCCAGCAGGGGACAGACCAAAAACATTCAGTACTTC
clone_size: NA; d_call: NA; v_call: TRBV27; j_call: TRBJ1-1; cdr3_aa: CASSLTVSNTEAFF; cdr3_nt: TGTGCCAGCAGTTTGACAGTATCGAACACTGAAGCTTTCTTT
clone_size: NA; d_call: NA; v_call: TRBV6-5; j_call: TRBJ1-1; cdr3_aa: CASSYWQGHTEAFF; cdr3_nt: TGTGCCAGCAGTTACTGGCAGGGTCACACTGAAGCTTTCTTT
clone_size: NA; d_call: TRBD1; v_call: TRBV4-1; j_call: TRBJ1-1; cdr3_aa: CASSQDFRTGAHTEAFF; cdr3_nt: TGCGCCAGCAGCCAGGATTTTCGGACAGGGGCGCACACTGAAGCTTTCTTT
clone_size: NA; d_call: TRBD1; v_call: TRBV6-6; j_call: TRBJ2-5; cdr3_aa: CASSYAGTGEKETQYF; cdr3_nt: TGTGCCAGCAGTTACGCCGGGACAGGGGAGAAGGAGACCCAGTACTTC